This T cell receptor beta chain stems from a study of vaccination and CD4 T cells after COVID-19. At the level of the study: Two of the convalescents were Hispanic, and convalescents were six males and four females.

Note on this clonotype: The target antigen is unknown.

The treatment was: approximately nine-day PBMC culture with coronavirus spike peptide pools or control peptides (ViraFEST assay). The unexposed donor's CD4+ T cells were collected before the COVID-19 pandemic (2011-2018). Peptide pool stimulation in ViraFEST expanded antigen-specific T cells, whose TCRs were then sequenced. The Oncomine TCR Beta short-read assay was applied to DNA of cultured CD4+ T cells. One entry per CDR3 protein, called by TCRdb with MiXCR from the PCR reads. The profile covers about 5,400 distinct CDR3 sequences, with under 40% appearing a single time and less than 30% taken by the ten largest. Trimming stripped 4 bases from V and 0 bases from J, with 15 bases between. This CDR3 contains 16 residues. The germline V gene has CDR1 SGHDN and CDR2 FVKESK.

Sample: CD4+ T cells from blood, cultured in vitro. This TCR came from a human donor in good health. The chain has TRBV14 and TRBJ1-1; TRBD1 is a possible D gene (5 bases). CDR3 sequence (DNA): TGTGCCAGCAGCCCTCGGGTGGCAGGGATGAACACTGAAGCTTTCTTT. It translates to CASSPRVAGMNTEAFF.